This passage covers 32 T cell receptor beta chains from one sample sequenced in a study of T cell responses to AZD1222 COVID-19 vaccine. Sequencing was performed with immunoSEQ multiplex PCR; in TCRdb, only in-frame clones are kept and a portion is missing. The data show 90,000 to 120,000 clones, around nine tenths seen once. Material: peripheral blood, obtained on day 0 of MenACWY control vaccination. The receptors derive from an adult in good health.

The rearrangement joins TRBV4-1 to TRBJ1-1, with TRBD1 as a possible D gene (5 bases). The CDR3 spans 15 residues. Germline loops: CDR1 MGHRA, CDR2 YSYEKL. The germline V and J ends were trimmed by 8 bases and 1 base, with 17 bases remaining between them. CDR3 in amino acids: CASCVGVGTNTEAFF. As DNA, the CDR3 is TGCGCCAGCTGCGTTGGGGTGGGGACGAACACTGAAGCTTTCTTT.

The gene calls are TRBV3-1 (or the pseudogene TRBV3-2) and TRBJ1-4; TRBD1 matches at 8 bases. Germline trimming cut 3 bases from V and 3 bases from J; bases unmatched to any gene: 6. CDR3 size: 16 residues. Germline loops: CDR1 LGHDT, CDR2 YNNKEL (reference sequence). The CDR3: CASSHLTGGANEKLFF. The CDR3 coding sequence is TGTGCCAGCAGCCACCTCACAGGGGGAGCTAATGAAAAACTGTTTTTT.

This chain connects TRBV5-6 to TRBJ1-2, with 8 bases aligning to TRBD1. Trimming took 3 bases from V and 7 from J; bases not matched to a gene: 8. Germline CDR1 is SGHDT and CDR2 is YYEEEE. The CDR3 consists of 14 residues. The CDR3 DNA sequence: TGTGCCAGCAGCTCGACGGACAGGGATTTTGGCTACACCTTC. Translating gives CASSSTDRDFGYTF.

This clone was detected once. The chain is built from TRBV6-5 and TRBJ1-3, with 7 bases aligning to TRBD1. After removal of 4 bases from V and 8 bases from J, the junction contained 5 bases not matched to a gene. Germline CDR1 MNHEY, CDR2 SVGAGI. The CDR3 loop spans 13 amino acids. CDR3 DNA sequence: TGTGCCAGCAGTTCAAGACAGGGCCACACCATATATTTT. It specifies CASSSRQGHTIYF.

In the case of this clone: Other DNA sequences in the sample encode the same CDR3. This rearrangement joins TRBV6-5 to TRBJ1-2; weak D call: TRBD1 (5 bases). The V gene's germline CDR1 is MNHEY and CDR2 SVGAGI. V gave up 3 bases and J gave up 5 bases, with 10 bases separating them. This CDR3 spans 13 amino acids. CDR3: CASSYSGRYGYTF. CDR3 coding DNA: TGTGCCAGCAGTTATTCAGGGAGATATGGCTACACCTTC.

This clone was seen more than once but under ten times. The identical CDR3 is also encoded by other nucleotide sequences in the sample. DNA for the CDR3: TGTGCCACCAGCAGGGGACATCCGAACACTGAAGCTTTCTTT. It yields the protein CATSRGHPNTEAFF. The rearrangement links TRBV15 to TRBJ1-1, with D possibly being TRBD1 (6 bases). The CDR3 sequence is 14 residues long. Trimming stripped 3 bases from V and 1 base from J, with 9 bases between. From germline, CDR1 is LNHNV and CDR2 YYDKDF (reference sequence).

This sequence joins TRBV7-9 and TRBJ1-6; 9 bases fit TRBD1. With 0 bases clipped from V and 8 bases from J, the junction kept 5 bases outside the gene matches. There are 16 residues in the CDR3. CDR1 SEHNR and CDR2 FQNEAQ come from the germline V gene (reference sequence). CDR3 DNA sequence: TGTGCCAGCAGCTTAGCTCGGGACAGGGCCGATTCACCCCTCCACTTT. It translates to CASSLARDRADSPLHF.

V gene TRBV6-4 combines with J gene TRBJ2-1, with 9 bases lining up with TRBD2. CDR3 length: 15 residues. In germline, CDR1 is MRHNA, CDR2 SNTAGT. The trim removed 3 bases at V and 0 bases at J, leaving 0 bases unmatched. CDR3 sequence: CASSETSGSYNEQFF. The CDR3 bases are TGTGCCAGCAGTGAGACTAGCGGCTCCTACAATGAGCAGTTCTTC.

The V gene is TRBV20-1, the J gene TRBJ2-7; possibly TRBD1 for D (5 bases). The germline gives CDR1 DFQATT, CDR2 SNEGSKA (reference sequence). Trimming pared 2 bases from V and 4 bases from J, leaving 6 bases between. The CDR3 totals 11 residues. The CDR3 bases are TGCAGTGCTAGACAGGGATACGAGCAGTACTTC. Protein sequence: CSARQGYEQYF.

The rearrangement uses TRBV7-9 and TRBJ2-7; 9 positions match TRBD1. V lost 4 bases and J lost 4; bases outside the gene matches: 2. The CDR3 length is 13 residues. Germline CDR1 reads SEHNR; CDR2 reads FQNEAQ (reference sequence). This CDR3 reads CASSWGQGYEQYF. The DNA of the CDR3 is TGTGCCAGCAGCTGGGGACAGGGATACGAGCAGTACTTC.

This chain uses TRBV28 with TRBJ1-5, with D possibly being TRBD1 (5 bases). This CDR3 is built from 12 residues. From germline, CDR1 is MDHEN and CDR2 SYDVKM. V was shortened by 3 bases and J by 8 bases, with 8 bases between the two germline ends. The CDR3 loop reads CASSFWGKPQHF. CDR3 sequence (DNA): TGTGCCAGCAGTTTTTGGGGCAAGCCCCAGCATTTT.

The CDR3 bases are TGTGCCACCAGTGTAGGGCGGGGTAACAATGAGCAGTTCTTC. Translated: CATSVGRGNNEQFF. The chain carries TRBV24-1 and TRBJ2-1; D possibly corresponds to TRBD2 (6 bases). CDR1 is KGHDR and CDR2 is SFDVKD in the germline V gene. This CDR3 is built from 14 residues. Trimming left V 5 bases short and J 5 bases short, with 12 bases between.

This sequence joins TRBV30 and TRBJ1-3; possible D gene TRBD1, 6 bases. The CDR3 has 15 amino acids. Germline values: CDR1 GTSNPN, CDR2 SVGIG (reference sequence). Trimming removed 2 bases from V and 2 bases from J, with 13 bases in between. This chain's CDR3 is CAWSSGTSTGNTIYF. DNA for the CDR3: TGTGCCTGGAGTTCCGGGACATCAACTGGAAACACCATATATTTT.

The chain uses TRBV11-2 and TRBJ2-7; D is unclear. V lost 3 bases and J lost 2, with 11 bases in between. The CDR3 consists of 14 residues. The germline CDR1 and CDR2 sequences are SGHAT and FQNNGV. The CDR3 DNA sequence: TGTGCCAGCAGCTTGGGTCCCCTAACCTACGAGCAGTACTTC. It encodes CASSLGPLTYEQYF. Based on the CDR3 plus reference TRBV11-2 and TRBJ2-7, the full variable domain is EAGVAQSPRYKIIEKRQSVAFWCNPISGHATLYWYQQILGQGPKLLIQFQNNGVVDDSQLPKDRFSAERLKGVDSTLKIQPAKLEDSAVYLCASSLGPLTYEQYFGPGTRLTVT.

The table lists this clone with a count of one. J is TRBJ2-5 and V is TRBV3-1 (or the pseudogene TRBV3-2); 9 positions match TRBD2. The ends lost 4 bases at V and 4 bases at J; junction bases unmatched: 4. Germline V gives CDR1 LGHDT, CDR2 YNNKEL (reference sequence). The CDR3 runs 14 residues. The DNA for the CDR3 is TGTGCCAGCAGCCTAACAGCGGGGGGAGAGACCCAGTACTTC. Its translation is CASSLTAGGETQYF.

This clone was observed a single time. This chain uses TRBV25-1 with TRBJ2-2; tentatively, D is TRBD1 (6 bases). Deletions cut 3 bases from V and 2 bases from J, with 16 bases between. The germline V gene encodes CDR1 MGHDK and CDR2 SYGVNS. CDR3 length: 17 amino acids. The CDR3 here is CASSDHPRDTNTGELFF. CDR3 nucleotide sequence: TGTGCCAGCAGTGACCACCCCCGGGACACTAACACCGGGGAGCTGTTTTTT.

The sample holds one count of this clone. The V call is TRBV2, the J call TRBJ1-1; D gene ambiguous. This CDR3 contains 14 residues. Trimming cost V 5 bases and J 3 bases, with 13 bases left between them. Germline V gene lookup returns CDR1 SNHLY and CDR2 FYNNEI. The CDR3 spells CASSLGREYTEAFF. CDR3 nucleotide sequence: TGTGCCAGCAGTCTCGGGAGGGAGTACACTGAAGCTTTCTTT. The full variable domain, in which reference TRBV2 and TRBJ1-1 provide the parts outside the CDR3, is EPEVTQTPSHQVTQMGQEVILRCVPISNHLYFYWYRQILGQKVEFLVSFYNNEISEKSEIFDDQFSVERPDGSNFTLKIRSTKLEDSAMYFCASSLGREYTEAFFGQGTRLTVV.

This sequence joins TRBV6-1 and TRBJ2-7, with 7 positions matching TRBD1. The V gene's germline CDR1 is MNHNS and CDR2 SASEGT. V gave up 0 bases and J gave up 5 bases; unmatched junction bases: 4. The length of the CDR3 is 14 residues. CDR3 DNA: TGTGCCAGCAGTGAAGCAAGAGGGGGCCACGAGCAGTACTTC. This codes for CASSEARGGHEQYF.

CDR3 protein: CASSLTSYEQYF. The CDR3 DNA follows: TGTGCCAGCAGCTTGACATCCTACGAGCAGTACTTC. The chain employs TRBV5-6 and TRBJ2-7; D gene unclear. V was pared by 1 base and J by 1 base, with 3 bases between. This CDR3 is 12 amino acids long. CDR1 SGHDT and CDR2 YYEEEE come from the germline V gene.

The gene calls are TRBV6-6 and TRBJ1-5; unclear D gene. The germline V and J ends were trimmed by 2 bases and 3 bases, with 8 bases remaining between them. This CDR3 region has 14 residues. Germline CDR1 MNHNY, CDR2 SVGAGI (reference sequence). CDR3 bases: TGTGCCAGCAGTTACGGGCAGATCAATCAGCCCCAGCATTTT. The encoded protein is CASSYGQINQPQHF.

The V and J genes are TRBV19 and TRBJ1-2; D unresolved. Trimming took off 3 bases at V and 7 bases at J, with 6 bases between the two ends. The CDR3 is 11 residues long. CDR1 is LNHDA and CDR2 is SQIVND in the germline V gene (reference sequence). CDR3 sequence reads: CASSMGIGYTF. CDR3 sequence (DNA): TGTGCCAGTAGTATGGGGATTGGCTACACCTTC.

With respect to this clone: Additional DNA sequences in this sample encode the identical CDR3. V and J are TRBV2 and TRBJ1-4, with D tentatively TRBD1 (6 bases). Trimming removed 4 bases from V and 0 bases from J, with 9 bases in between. Germline CDR1 reads SNHLY; CDR2 reads FYNNEI. The length of the CDR3 is 15 residues. CDR3 nucleotides: TGTGCCAGCAGTGGGGGGCCAGCAACTAATGAAAAACTGTTTTTT. It is translated as CASSGGPATNEKLFF.

The chain employs TRBV7-2 and TRBJ2-3; D not certain. This CDR3 has 11 amino acids. The V gene lost 3 bases and the J gene lost 10 bases, with 8 bases spanning the gap. The germline CDR1 and CDR2 sequences are SGHTA and FQGNSA. Here the CDR3 reads CASSFPGPQYF. DNA of the CDR3: TGTGCCAGCAGCTTTCCTGGACCGCAGTATTTT.

The chain couples TRBV9 to TRBJ2-6; D remains ambiguous. CDR1 SGDLS and CDR2 YYNGEE come from the germline V gene. V was shortened by 4 bases and J by 0 bases, with 11 bases between the two germline ends. The length of the CDR3 is 16 residues. CDR3 residues: CASSFGVGSGANVLTF. The CDR3 DNA sequence: TGTGCCAGCAGCTTTGGGGTGGGCTCTGGGGCCAACGTCCTGACTTTC. Full variable domain (rest looked up from reference TRBV9 and TRBJ2-6): DSGVTQTPKHLITATGQRVTLRCSPRSGDLSVYWYQQSLDQGLQFLIQYYNGEERAKGNILERFSAQQFPDLHSELNLSSLELGDSALYFCASSFGVGSGANVLTFGAGSRLTVL.

CDR3 DNA sequence: TGTGCCAGCAGCCAAGCCCCGACGGGCGGGGGGAACAATGAGCAGTTCTTC. Translating it yields CASSQAPTGGGNNEQFF. J is TRBJ2-1 and V is TRBV4-2, with TRBD2 matching 8 bases. V shed 1 base and J 5 bases; nucleotides not matched to a gene: 10. CDR1 LGHNA and CDR2 YNFKEQ come from the germline V gene. The length of the CDR3 is 17 residues.

The chain is built from TRBV20-1 and TRBJ1-1; the D is unclear. CDR3 length: 11 residues. The germline V gene has CDR1 DFQATT and CDR2 SNEGSKA (reference sequence). The CDR3 DNA is TGCAGGGCGGCAGATAACACTGAAGCTTTCTTT. Translated: CRAADNTEAFF.

The V call is TRBV7-2, the J call TRBJ2-1; 7 bases are shared with TRBD2. Germline CDR1 and CDR2: SGHTA and FQGNSA. The CDR3 runs 16 residues. V gave up 1 base and J gave up 7 bases; unmatched junction bases: 10. The DNA of the CDR3 is TGTGCCAGCAGCTTAGTCCCGGGCACGGGGGGAAATGAGCAGTTCTTC. It specifies CASSLVPGTGGNEQFF. The full variable domain, with the rest looked up from reference TRBV7-2 and TRBJ2-1, is GAGVSQSPSNKVTEKGKDVELRCDPISGHTALYWYRQSLGQGLEFLIYFQGNSAPDKSGLPSDRFSAERTGGSVSTLTIQRTQQEDSAVYLCASSLVPGTGGNEQFFGPGTRLTVL.

The genes are TRBV2 and TRBJ1-2; a weak D match, TRBD1 (6 bases). Trimming cost V 9 bases and J 4 bases, with 12 bases left between them. The CDR3 has 12 amino acids. Germline loops: CDR1 SNHLY, CDR2 FYNNEI. The CDR3 loop reads CAREGESYGYTF. DNA for the CDR3: TGTGCCAGGGAGGGGGAGAGCTATGGCTACACCTTC.

The chain combines TRBV9 with TRBJ2-3; D not certain. V was trimmed by 3 bases and J by 3 bases, leaving 11 bases between them. Germline V CDR1 and CDR2: SGDLS, YYNGEE. The CDR3 is made up of 14 amino acids. This CDR3 reads CASSAGEETDTQYF. CDR3 bases: TGTGCCAGCAGCGCCGGCGAGGAGACAGATACGCAGTATTTT.

This clone was seen just once. The chain has TRBV30 and TRBJ1-5; the D is unclear. V was cut by 0 bases and J by 3 bases, with 6 bases left in between. Germline V gene sequence: CDR1 GTSNPN, CDR2 SVGIG (reference sequence). The CDR3 is 13 amino acids. CDR3 sequence (DNA): TGTGCCTGGAGTGTACAGAACAATCAGCCCCAGCATTTT. Protein product: CAWSVQNNQPQHF. The full variable domain, with the rest looked up from reference TRBV30 and TRBJ1-5, is SQTIHQWPATLVQPVGSPLSLECTVEGTSNPNLYWYRQAAGRGLQLLFYSVGIGQISSEVPQNLSASRPQDRQFILSSKKLLLSDSGFYLCAWSVQNNQPQHFGDGTRLSIL.

This clone was seen a handful of times. This chain uses TRBV5-5 with TRBJ1-4; D is possibly TRBD1 (6 bases). The CDR3 consists of 13 residues. Trimming took 2 bases from V and 8 from J, leaving 10 bases between them. Germline V gene lookup returns CDR1 SGHKS and CDR2 YYEKEE (reference sequence). For the CDR3, the DNA is TGTGCCAGCAGCTTCAGGGGCGGAGAAAAACTGTTTTTT. This gives the protein CASSFRGGEKLFF.

The DNA for the CDR3 is TGTGCCAGCAGCTTGGCAGAGTACTCCTACGAGCAGTACTTC. Its translation: CASSLAEYSYEQYF. This chain connects TRBV7-8 to TRBJ2-7, with D hard to call. Between the trimmed V and J ends, which lost 3 bases and 0 bases, there was a span of 9 bases. The CDR3 is 14 residues long. Germline CDR1 and CDR2: SGHVS and FQNEAQ.